These 20 T cell receptor beta chains were sequenced from one sample in a study of cytomegalovirus exposure and HLA in healthy donors (TCRdb year 2017). Libraries were prepared through the immunoSEQ multiplex PCR assay. TCRdb re-hosts the immuneACCESS table, in-frame sequences only. Its copies lack some clones; in the studies checked, an unresolved V gene accounts for under half of them, and the cause for the rest is not known. This sample gives roughly 130,000 clones in total; roughly nine tenths of them show up just once. The top ten constitute 9% of the sample. The specimen sequenced was PBMCs. These receptor sequences come from a woman aged 18-29 years in good health and CMV-seropositive.

V usage is TRBV10-1 and J usage is TRBJ2-1, with 10 bases identical to TRBD2. CDR3 length equals 14 residues. Germline values: CDR1 WNHNN, CDR2 SYGVQD (reference sequence). The junction had 3 bases not matched to a gene; V was cut back by 8 bases and J by 2 bases. The CDR3 protein is CASGSGGAYNEQFF. The CDR3 DNA reads TGCGCCAGCGGGAGCGGGGGGGCCTACAATGAGCAGTTCTTC.

The J gene is TRBJ2-2, the V gene TRBV9; 14 bases are shared with TRBD2. Germline assignment: CDR1 SGDLS and CDR2 YYNGEE. The trim removed 7 bases at V and 4 bases at J, leaving 12 bases unmatched. The CDR3 covers 18 residues. In DNA form, the CDR3 reads TGTGCCAGCGGCTCCTCCGGCGGACTAGCGGGGGGCACCGGGGAGCTGTTTTTT. Protein product: CASGSSGGLAGGTGELFF. Based on the CDR3 plus reference TRBV9 and TRBJ2-2, the full variable domain is DSGVTQTPKHLITATGQRVTLRCSPRSGDLSVYWYQQSLDQGLQFLIQYYNGEERAKGNILERFSAQQFPDLHSELNLSSLELGDSALYFCASGSSGGLAGGTGELFFGEGSRLTVL.

V and J are TRBV6-5 and TRBJ2-7; unclear D gene. Trimming pared 2 bases from V and 1 base from J, leaving 6 bases between. Germline loops: CDR1 MNHEY, CDR2 SVGAGI. CDR3 length: 13 residues. The CDR3 protein is CASSYGHSYEQYF. The CDR3, as DNA: TGTGCCAGCAGTTACGGGCATTCCTACGAGCAGTACTTC.

The chain is built from TRBV6-5 and TRBJ1-4, with 7 nucleotides matching TRBD1. The J segment lost 8 bases and the V segment lost 10 bases, leaving 7 bases of the junction unmatched. Per germline, CDR1 MNHEY and CDR2 SVGAGI. This CDR3 spans 12 amino acids. CDR3 DNA: TGTGCCACCAAGACAGGGAGCGAAAAACTGTTTTTT. This codes for CATKTGSEKLFF.

The V gene is TRBV7-8, the J gene TRBJ1-5; D might be TRBD1 (5 bases). In germline, CDR1 is SGHVS, CDR2 FQNEAQ. The CDR3 has 15 residues. V dropped 5 bases and J dropped 3 bases, with 14 bases sitting between them. The CDR3 DNA reads TGTGCCAGCAGCCCTAAAGACAGACCCAATCAGCCCCAGCATTTT. Encoded protein: CASSPKDRPNQPQHF.

This chain links TRBV15 with TRBJ2-1, with D possibly matching TRBD1 (5 bases). Trimming removed 0 bases at V and 8 bases at J, with 11 bases between. Per germline, CDR1 LNHNV and CDR2 YYDKDF (reference sequence). This CDR3 has 14 amino acids. Here the CDR3 reads CATSRDGQGDEQFF. The CDR3, as DNA: TGTGCCACCAGCAGAGACGGGCAGGGCGATGAGCAGTTCTTC.

V usage is TRBV28 and J usage is TRBJ1-2; D is ambiguous. Looked up from germline, CDR1 is MDHEN and CDR2 is SYDVKM. The CDR3 is made up of 13 amino acids. With 2 bases removed from V and 7 bases from J, the gap between germline ends came to 11 bases. CDR3 bases: TGTGCCAGCAGTTTACCGGGAATAGGTGGCTACACCTTC. Translated: CASSLPGIGGYTF.

This clone showed up just once. The gene calls are TRBV19 and TRBJ2-7, with D possibly being TRBD2 (5 bases). The CDR3 covers 16 residues. CDR1 is LNHDA, CDR2 SQIVND, per germline (reference sequence). The V end was cut by 2 bases, the J end by 2 bases, with 16 bases between. DNA of the CDR3: TGTGCCAGTAGTATAAACGGCCACACGGAGGCCTACGAGCAGTACTTC. Protein product: CASSINGHTEAYEQYF. Variable domain in full (rest from reference TRBV19 and TRBJ2-7): DGGITQSPKYLFRKEGQNVTLSCEQNLNHDAMYWYRQDPGQGLRLIYYSQIVNDFQKGDIAEGYSVSREKKESFPLTVTSAQKNPTAFYLCASSINGHTEAYEQYFGPGTRLTVT.

The chain employs TRBV28 and TRBJ1-2; 9 bases map to TRBD1. The CDR3 is 14 amino acids. V lost 3 bases and J lost 9; bases outside the gene matches: 8. Germline V gene data show CDR1 as MDHEN and CDR2 as SYDVKM. DNA for the CDR3: TGTGCCAGCAGTTTTGGGACAGGGCCATATCGCTACACCTTC. Amino acid sequence: CASSFGTGPYRYTF.

The gene calls are TRBV28 and TRBJ2-7; weak D call: TRBD1 (6 bases). This CDR3 region has 13 residues. Trimming shortened V by 6 bases and J by 5 bases, and 14 bases separated the two germline ends. CDR1 and CDR2 (germline): MDHEN, SYDVKM. CDR3 coding DNA: TGTGCCAGCAGAAGTACAGGGTCGGACGAGCAGTACTTC. Translation gives CASRSTGSDEQYF.

The chain has TRBV9 and TRBJ2-3; 14 nucleotides align to TRBD2. The CDR3 has 15 residues. J lost 4 bases, V lost 2 bases, and 0 bases had no gene match. The germline V gene encodes CDR1 SGDLS and CDR2 YYNGEE. The CDR3 sequence: CASSVGLAGADTQYF. Written as DNA, the CDR3 is TGTGCCAGCAGCGTGGGACTAGCGGGGGCAGATACGCAGTATTTT.

The rearrangement joins TRBV10-3 to TRBJ1-1, with D unclear. Deletions cut 8 bases from V and 11 bases from J, with 21 bases between. Germline V lookup: CDR1 ENHRY, CDR2 SYGVKD. This CDR3 spans 13 amino acids. The CDR3 sequence is CAIESSTGNKAFF. The CDR3 DNA sequence: TGTGCCATCGAATCATCTACGGGGAATAAGGCTTTCTTT.

The chain couples TRBV10-1 to TRBJ2-2; 7 bases match TRBD1. This CDR3 region has 17 residues. With 5 bases clipped from V and 0 bases from J, the junction kept 9 bases outside the gene matches. Germline V gene lookup returns CDR1 WNHNN and CDR2 SYGVQD (reference sequence). The CDR3 DNA reads TGCGCCAGCAGTAGAGGGACAGCCGATACGAACACCGGGGAGCTGTTTTTT. Amino acids: CASSRGTADTNTGELFF.

For the CDR3, the DNA is TGTGCCACCCGAAGAGGGTTAAATCAGCCCCAGCATTTT. This codes for CATRRGLNQPQHF. V usage is TRBV10-3 and J usage is TRBJ1-5; no clear D. V lost 10 bases to trimming and J lost 4 bases, with 14 bases between them. Looked up from germline, CDR1 is ENHRY and CDR2 is SYGVKD. The CDR3 totals 13 residues.

The V call is TRBV11-2, the J call TRBJ2-7; D might be TRBD2 (6 bases). The V end was cut by 1 base, the J end by 4 bases, with 14 bases between. This CDR3 is 15 amino acids long. Germline CDR1 and CDR2: SGHAT and FQNNGV. The CDR3 loop reads CASSLGDGGLYEQYF. DNA for the CDR3: TGTGCCAGCAGCTTAGGAGACGGAGGGCTGTACGAGCAGTACTTC.

J is TRBJ1-2 and V is TRBV27; D is unclear. The CDR3 length is 13 residues. The germline CDR1 and CDR2 sequences are MNHEY and SMNVEV (reference sequence). Trimming took 0 bases from V and 5 from J, leaving 7 bases between them. The CDR3 protein is CASSLSSDYGYTF. In DNA, the CDR3 is TGTGCCAGCAGTTTATCCTCAGATTATGGCTACACCTTC.

The chain uses TRBV28 and TRBJ1-4; 10 nucleotides agree with TRBD1. The CDR3 loop spans 19 amino acids. The V gene's germline CDR1 is MDHEN and CDR2 SYDVKM. V lost 3 bases, J lost 2 bases, and 12 bases stayed unmatched. The CDR3: CASSFRDRGYLSTNEKLFF. Written as DNA, the CDR3 is TGTGCCAGCAGTTTCCGGGACAGGGGTTATCTGTCGACTAATGAAAAACTGTTTTTT.

J is TRBJ1-1 and V is TRBV19; maybe TRBD1 (5 bases). V was cut by 5 bases and J by 5 bases, with 12 bases left in between. The CDR3 extends over 13 amino acids. Germline CDR1 LNHDA, CDR2 SQIVND (reference sequence). The CDR3 here is CASSSAPGTEAFF. In DNA form, the CDR3 reads TGTGCCAGTAGTTCGGCCCCAGGGACTGAAGCTTTCTTT. The complete variable domain, with remaining parts taken from reference TRBV19 and TRBJ1-1, reads DGGITQSPKYLFRKEGQNVTLSCEQNLNHDAMYWYRQDPGQGLRLIYYSQIVNDFQKGDIAEGYSVSREKKESFPLTVTSAQKNPTAFYLCASSSAPGTEAFFGQGTRLTVV.

The gene calls are TRBV6-5 and TRBJ1-2; TRBD1 aligns across 7 bases. The CDR3 runs to 15 residues. V was pared by 7 bases and J by 3 bases, with 11 bases of the junction left unmatched. The germline gives CDR1 MNHEY, CDR2 SVGAGI. The CDR3 region has the DNA TGTGCCAGCAAGGGACAGCGCCATACCCACTATGGCTACACCTTC. It is translated as CASKGQRHTHYGYTF.

The V gene is TRBV10-2, the J gene TRBJ1-1; D is ambiguous. The V end lost 8 bases, the J end lost 5 bases, and 18 bases lay between the germline ends. The CDR3 consists of 14 residues. The germline V gene has CDR1 WSHSY and CDR2 SAAADI. The CDR3 DNA sequence: TGCGCCAGCTTTACTAGGTCTGGAGGGACTGAAGCTTTCTTT. Translating it yields CASFTRSGGTEAFF.